These T cell receptor beta chains were read from a single sample in a study of OX40 agonist ivuxolimab in advanced cancers. Clones were read by immunoSEQ multiplex PCR, and TCRdb kept only the in-frame ones, dropping some. The repertoire holds around 40,000 clones, about 80% seen once, with about a sixth in the top ten. Sample: CD4+ or CD8+ T cells sorted from blood, taken in a trial of the OX40 agonist ivuxolimab. All receptors derive from an adult with an advanced solid tumor such as melanoma, head and neck, liver or kidney cancer. CDR3s include the opening cysteine and the closing phenylalanine or tryptophan. Each record gives: CDR3 protein, CDR3 DNA, V gene, D gene, clone size, J gene. D genes are given only for firm matches. The size field is filled for only some rows; it gives once, few, many or a size class.

CDR3 protein: CASTHGWGTDTQYF; CDR3 DNA: TGTGCCAGCACCCATGGCTGGGGCACAGATACGCAGTATTTT; V gene: TRBV5-6; D gene: .; clone size: .; J gene: TRBJ2-3
CDR3 protein: CASTPRDSDPNEQFF; CDR3 DNA: TGTGCCAGTACCCCCCGGGACTCCGATCCCAATGAGCAGTTCTTC; V gene: TRBV19; D gene: .; clone size: few; J gene: TRBJ2-1
CDR3 protein: CASSTRQVSSNQPQHF; CDR3 DNA: TGTGCCAGCAGCACCCGACAGGTGAGTAGCAATCAGCCCCAGCATTTT; V gene: TRBV21-1; D gene: .; clone size: .; J gene: TRBJ1-5
CDR3 protein: CASSFLKTEAFF; CDR3 DNA: TGTGCCAGCAGCTTTCTAAAGACTGAAGCTTTCTTT; V gene: TRBV13; D gene: .; clone size: once; J gene: TRBJ1-1
CDR3 protein: CASSWGLEQFF; CDR3 DNA: TGTGCCAGCAGCTGGGGACTTGAGCAGTTCTTC; V gene: TRBV7-2; D gene: .; clone size: many; J gene: TRBJ2-1
CDR3 protein: CASSLGPQGEGDGYTF; CDR3 DNA: TGTGCCAGCAGCTTAGGACCCCAGGGGGAAGGAGATGGCTACACCTTC; V gene: TRBV7-6; D gene: TRBD1; clone size: .; J gene: TRBJ1-2
CDR3 protein: CASSGQPSGNTIYF; CDR3 DNA: TGTGCCAGCAGCGGGCAGCCCTCTGGAAACACCATATATTTT; V gene: TRBV7-9; D gene: .; clone size: .; J gene: TRBJ1-3
CDR3 protein: CATSRDRGQETQYF; CDR3 DNA: TGTGCCACCAGCAGAGACAGGGGCCAAGAGACCCAGTACTTC; V gene: TRBV15; D gene: .; clone size: .; J gene: TRBJ2-5
CDR3 protein: CASSIDQGNYEQYF; CDR3 DNA: TGTGCCAGTAGTATAGATCAGGGAAACTACGAGCAGTACTTC; V gene: TRBV19; D gene: .; clone size: few; J gene: TRBJ2-7
CDR3 protein: CASSQAWDGIYEQYF; CDR3 DNA: TGCGCCAGCAGCCAAGCTTGGGACGGGATCTACGAGCAGTACTTC; V gene: TRBV4-1; D gene: .; clone size: .; J gene: TRBJ2-7
CDR3 protein: CASSIGGGEQYF; CDR3 DNA: TGTGCCAGTAGTATAGGCGGGGGTGAGCAGTACTTC; V gene: TRBV19; D gene: TRBD2; clone size: .; J gene: TRBJ2-7
CDR3 protein: CASSPPGRDHGYTF; CDR3 DNA: TGCGCCAGCAGCCCCCCTGGACGGGACCATGGCTACACCTTC; V gene: TRBV4-1; D gene: .; clone size: once; J gene: TRBJ1-2
CDR3 protein: CASSYSPSGSYEQYF; CDR3 DNA: TGTGCCAGCAGTTACTCGCCTAGCGGGAGTTACGAGCAGTACTTC; V gene: TRBV6-6; D gene: TRBD2; clone size: .; J gene: TRBJ2-7
CDR3 protein: CASSFRAGLADTDTQYF; CDR3 DNA: TGTGCCAGCAGCTTTCGGGCGGGACTAGCGGACACAGATACGCAGTATTTT; V gene: TRBV7-6; D gene: TRBD2; clone size: .; J gene: TRBJ2-3
CDR3 protein: CASSDGDRGESGANVLTF; CDR3 DNA: TGTGCCAGCAGCGACGGGGACAGGGGGGAGTCTGGGGCCAACGTCCTGACTTTC; V gene: TRBV9; D gene: TRBD1; clone size: once; J gene: TRBJ2-6
CDR3 protein: CASSLGTYGYTF; CDR3 DNA: TGTGCCAGCAGCTTAGGGACCTATGGCTACACCTTC; V gene: TRBV7-8; D gene: .; clone size: .; J gene: TRBJ1-2
CDR3 protein: CAIGDRGYEQYF; CDR3 DNA: TGTGCCATCGGGGACAGGGGCTACGAGCAGTACTTC; V gene: TRBV10-3; D gene: TRBD1; clone size: .; J gene: TRBJ2-7
CDR3 protein: CASSLWTSGGTEQFF; CDR3 DNA: TGTGCCAGCAGTTTATGGACTAGCGGAGGAACTGAGCAGTTCTTC; V gene: TRBV27; D gene: TRBD2; clone size: once; J gene: TRBJ2-1
CDR3 protein: CATGALGSGGNEQFF; CDR3 DNA: TGCGCCACCGGTGCCCTGGGTAGCGGGGGCAATGAGCAGTTCTTC; V gene: TRBV10-2; D gene: TRBD2; clone size: .; J gene: TRBJ2-1
CDR3 protein: CASSDWGQDNTGELFF; CDR3 DNA: TGTGCCAGCAGCGATTGGGGACAGGACAACACCGGGGAGCTGTTTTTT; V gene: TRBV21-1; D gene: .; clone size: .; J gene: TRBJ2-2
CDR3 protein: CASSEAEGPQETQYF; CDR3 DNA: TGTGCCAGCAGTGAAGCCGAGGGGCCGCAAGAGACCCAGTACTTC; V gene: TRBV6-1; D gene: .; clone size: .; J gene: TRBJ2-5
CDR3 protein: CASSQEDHGGAEQFF; CDR3 DNA: TGTGCCAGCAGCCAAGAGGACCATGGGGGGGCTGAGCAGTTCTTC; V gene: TRBV4-2; D gene: .; clone size: .; J gene: TRBJ2-1
CDR3 protein: CASSPLVSSSRFETQYF; CDR3 DNA: TGTGCCAGCAGTCCCTTGGTCTCCTCTAGCCGTTTTGAGACCCAGTACTTC; V gene: TRBV27; D gene: .; clone size: once; J gene: TRBJ2-5
CDR3 protein: CASSPLEWDNQPQHF; CDR3 DNA: TGTGCCAGCAGCCCACTGGAGTGGGACAATCAGCCCCAGCATTTT; V gene: TRBV28; D gene: .; clone size: .; J gene: TRBJ1-5
CDR3 protein: CAGTEGTGGVYEQYF; CDR3 DNA: TGTGCCGGCACAGAAGGGACAGGGGGTGTATACGAGCAGTACTTC; V gene: TRBV6-1; D gene: TRBD1; clone size: few; J gene: TRBJ2-7
CDR3 protein: CASSSGTGDTGELFF; CDR3 DNA: TGTGCCAGCAGCTCCGGGACAGGAGACACCGGGGAGCTGTTTTTT; V gene: TRBV7-2; D gene: TRBD1; clone size: .; J gene: TRBJ2-2
CDR3 protein: CASRTNEKLFF; CDR3 DNA: TGTGCCAGCAGAACTAATGAAAAACTGTTTTTT; V gene: TRBV28; D gene: .; clone size: .; J gene: TRBJ1-4
CDR3 protein: CASSVVGSGGLHEQYF; CDR3 DNA: TGTGCCAGCAGCGTAGTAGGTAGCGGGGGGCTACACGAGCAGTACTTC; V gene: TRBV9; D gene: TRBD2; clone size: .; J gene: TRBJ2-7
CDR3 protein: CASSRQDQETQYF; CDR3 DNA: TGTGCCAGCAGCCGACAGGACCAAGAGACCCAGTACTTC; V gene: TRBV27; D gene: .; clone size: .; J gene: TRBJ2-5
CDR3 protein: CASFAEGAQGELFF; CDR3 DNA: TGTGCCAGTTTCGCCGAGGGGGCTCAAGGGGAGCTGTTTTTT; V gene: TRBV5-3; D gene: TRBD1; clone size: .; J gene: TRBJ2-2
CDR3 protein: CASSPSSYSNQPQHF; CDR3 DNA: TGTGCCAGCAGCCCATCGAGTTATAGCAATCAGCCCCAGCATTTT; V gene: TRBV6-6; D gene: .; clone size: .; J gene: TRBJ1-5
CDR3 protein: CASSQSGGSYTF; CDR3 DNA: TGCGCCAGCAGCCAATCCGGGGGTAGCTACACCTTC; V gene: TRBV4-1; D gene: .; clone size: .; J gene: TRBJ1-2
CDR3 protein: CASSPTGTSSYEQYF; CDR3 DNA: TGTGCCAGCAGCCCGACAGGGACCTCCTCCTACGAGCAGTACTTC; V gene: TRBV7-8; D gene: TRBD1; clone size: .; J gene: TRBJ2-7
CDR3 protein: CASSEGPGIGELFF; CDR3 DNA: TGTGCCAGCAGTGAGGGACCGGGAATCGGGGAGCTGTTTTTT; V gene: TRBV2; D gene: .; clone size: .; J gene: TRBJ2-2
CDR3 protein: CASSLGLQSYNEQFF; CDR3 DNA: TGTGCCAGCAGCTTGGGACTTCAATCCTACAATGAGCAGTTCTTC; V gene: TRBV7-9; D gene: .; clone size: .; J gene: TRBJ2-1
CDR3 protein: CASSPGPPSYEQYF; CDR3 DNA: TGTGCCAGCAGCCCGGGACCACCATCCTACGAGCAGTACTTC; V gene: TRBV7-6; D gene: .; clone size: .; J gene: TRBJ2-7
CDR3 protein: CASSPAGLGYEQYF; CDR3 DNA: TGTGCCAGCAGCCCTGCTGGACTAGGCTACGAGCAGTACTTC; V gene: TRBV6-5; D gene: TRBD2; clone size: few; J gene: TRBJ2-7
CDR3 protein: CASSQDGTGVEQFF; CDR3 DNA: TGCGCCAGCAGCCAAGATGGGACAGGGGTTGAGCAGTTCTTC; V gene: TRBV4-3; D gene: TRBD1; clone size: .; J gene: TRBJ2-1
CDR3 protein: CASRTDREEAFF; CDR3 DNA: TGTGCCAGCAGAACGGACAGGGAGGAAGCTTTCTTT; V gene: TRBV7-9; D gene: TRBD1; clone size: large; J gene: TRBJ1-1
CDR3 protein: CASSQGTVDGYYGYTF; CDR3 DNA: TGTGCCAGCAGCCAAGGGACAGTGGATGGGTACTATGGCTACACCTTC; V gene: TRBV4-2; D gene: .; clone size: .; J gene: TRBJ1-2
CDR3 protein: CASSQVGERESDEQYF; CDR3 DNA: TGTGCCAGCAGTCAGGTCGGGGAGCGGGAGTCGGACGAGCAGTACTTC; V gene: TRBV28; D gene: TRBD2; clone size: .; J gene: TRBJ2-7
CDR3 protein: CASSIGPGGDTGELFF; CDR3 DNA: TGTGCCAGTAGCATAGGGCCAGGGGGTGACACCGGGGAGCTGTTTTTT; V gene: TRBV19; D gene: TRBD1; clone size: .; J gene: TRBJ2-2
CDR3 protein: CASGLAASTDTQYF; CDR3 DNA: TGTGCCAGCGGACTAGCGGCTAGCACAGATACGCAGTATTTT; V gene: TRBV27; D gene: TRBD2; clone size: few; J gene: TRBJ2-3
CDR3 protein: CASSFGGNGYTF; CDR3 DNA: TGTGCCAGCAGCTTTGGGGGAAATGGCTACACCTTC; V gene: TRBV5-6; D gene: .; clone size: .; J gene: TRBJ1-2
CDR3 protein: CASRPDRGRGDTQYF; CDR3 DNA: TGCGCCAGCAGACCAGACAGGGGGCGCGGAGATACGCAGTATTTT; V gene: TRBV5-1; D gene: TRBD1; clone size: .; J gene: TRBJ2-3
CDR3 protein: CASSISLAVYNEQFF; CDR3 DNA: TGTGCCAGTAGTATCAGCCTAGCGGTCTACAATGAGCAGTTCTTC; V gene: TRBV19; D gene: TRBD2; clone size: .; J gene: TRBJ2-1
CDR3 protein: CASSLTGGQYNEQFF; CDR3 DNA: TGTGCCAGCAGCTTGACGGGAGGGCAGTACAATGAGCAGTTCTTC; V gene: TRBV7-9; D gene: TRBD2; clone size: .; J gene: TRBJ2-1
CDR3 protein: CASSRNTGELFF; CDR3 DNA: TGTGCCAGCAGCCGGAACACCGGGGAGCTGTTTTTT; V gene: TRBV4-2; D gene: .; clone size: .; J gene: TRBJ2-2
CDR3 protein: CASSPQGGAGLSETQYF; CDR3 DNA: TGTGCCAGCAGCCCTCAGGGAGGAGCGGGGTTGAGTGAGACCCAGTACTTC; V gene: TRBV13; D gene: TRBD2; clone size: .; J gene: TRBJ2-5
CDR3 protein: CASIGASTYTGELFF; CDR3 DNA: TGTGCCAGCATAGGGGCCTCCACCTACACCGGGGAGCTGTTTTTT; V gene: TRBV27; D gene: .; clone size: few; J gene: TRBJ2-2
CDR3 protein: CASSVGGTGYGYTF; CDR3 DNA: TGTGCCAGCAGCGTAGGAGGGACAGGATATGGCTACACCTTC; V gene: TRBV9; D gene: TRBD1; clone size: .; J gene: TRBJ1-2
CDR3 protein: CASSNNGDYYNEQFF; CDR3 DNA: TGTGCCAGTAGCAATAACGGGGATTACTACAATGAGCAGTTCTTC; V gene: TRBV19; D gene: .; clone size: .; J gene: TRBJ2-1
CDR3 protein: CASSFHPGSDTDTQYF; CDR3 DNA: TGTGCCAGCAGTTTCCATCCGGGATCGGACACAGATACGCAGTATTTT; V gene: TRBV6-5; D gene: .; clone size: .; J gene: TRBJ2-3